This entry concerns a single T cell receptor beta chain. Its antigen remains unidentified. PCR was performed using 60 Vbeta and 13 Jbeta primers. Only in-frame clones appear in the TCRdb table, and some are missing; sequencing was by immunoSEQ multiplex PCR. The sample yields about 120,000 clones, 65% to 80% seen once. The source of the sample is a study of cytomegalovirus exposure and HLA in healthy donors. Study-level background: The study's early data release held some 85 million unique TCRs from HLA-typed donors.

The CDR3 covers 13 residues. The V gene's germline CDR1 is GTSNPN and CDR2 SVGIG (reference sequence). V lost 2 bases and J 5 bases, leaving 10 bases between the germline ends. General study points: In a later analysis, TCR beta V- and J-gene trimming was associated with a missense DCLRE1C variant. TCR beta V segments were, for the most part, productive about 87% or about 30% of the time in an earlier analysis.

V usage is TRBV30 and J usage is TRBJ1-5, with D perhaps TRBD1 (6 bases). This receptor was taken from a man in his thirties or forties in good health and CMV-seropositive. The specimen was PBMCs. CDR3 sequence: CAWSRGIDQPQHF. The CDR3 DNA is TGTGCCTGGAGTAGGGGGATCGATCAGCCCCAGCATTTT.